The sequence of this T cell receptor (beta chain) was determined in a study of monozygotic twins with inflammatory bowel disease. From the 5' RACE reads, TCRdb lists one entry per CDR3 protein and no DNA. The clone table shows fewer than 450,000 distinct CDR3 sequences, with the ten largest holding just over 2.5%. The sequence came from a human donor with ulcerative colitis or Crohn's disease, or a healthy co-twin of an affected twin (not recorded which). The sample consisted of blood.

This chain's CDR3 is CASSLARAASDEQFF. The chain recombines TRBV7-9 with TRBJ2-1. The CDR3 extends over 15 amino acids. Germline loops: CDR1 SEHNR, CDR2 FQNEAQ (reference sequence). Complete variable domain (other parts from reference TRBV7-9 and TRBJ2-1): DTGVSQNPRHKITKRGQNVTFRCDPISEHNRLYWYRQTLGQGPEFLTYFQNEAQLEKSRLLSDRFSAERPKGSFSTLEIQRTEQGDSAMYLCASSLARAASDEQFFGPGTRLTVL.